This passage covers 27 T cell receptor beta chains from one sample sequenced in a study of OX40 agonist ivuxolimab in advanced cancers. Assay used: immunoSEQ multiplex PCR; TCRdb lists only in-frame clones, some missing. The repertoire includes roughly 77,000 clones, around 92% of them detected once, and about 11% sits in the top ten. Sequenced here: CD4+ or CD8+ T cells sorted from blood, sampled in a trial of the OX40 agonist ivuxolimab. The receptors were gathered from an adult with an advanced solid tumor such as melanoma, head and neck, liver or kidney cancer.

The V call is TRBV10-3, the J call TRBJ2-7; the match to TRBD2 covers 7 bases. This CDR3 spans 15 amino acids. Trimming took 2 bases from V and 2 from J; bases not matched to a gene: 6. Germline values: CDR1 ENHRY, CDR2 SYGVKD. CDR3 nucleotides: TGTGCCATCAGTGAGCTGTGGGGGAGGGCCTACGAGCAGTACTTC. It codes for CAISELWGRAYEQYF.

The genes are TRBV5-1 and TRBJ2-1; 10 nucleotides match TRBD2. Germline loops: CDR1 SGHRS, CDR2 YFSETQ. The CDR3 spans 17 residues. The V and J ends lost 0 bases and 4 bases, in that order; junction bases with no gene match: 7. This chain's CDR3 is CASSLAASGGAYNEQFF. CDR3 nucleotide sequence: TGCGCCAGCAGCTTGGCCGCTAGCGGGGGAGCTTACAATGAGCAGTTCTTC.

V is TRBV4-1 and J is TRBJ2-3; 11 nucleotides align to TRBD2. The V gene end was trimmed by 6 bases and the J gene end by 2 bases; junction bases not matched to a gene: 7. The CDR3 totals 16 residues. In germline, CDR1 is MGHRA, CDR2 YSYEKL. CDR3 in DNA: TGCGCCAGCAGAGCTCTAGCGGGGGGTTACACAGATACGCAGTATTTT. This gives the protein CASRALAGGYTDTQYF.

The chain couples TRBV7-9 to TRBJ2-5, with 9 nucleotides matching TRBD1. J lost 5 bases, V lost 6 bases, and 13 bases had no gene match. Germline lookup yields CDR1 SEHNR and CDR2 FQNEAQ (reference sequence). The CDR3 has 16 residues. CDR3 protein: CASSPWGTGNGETQYF. In nucleotides, the CDR3 is TGTGCCAGCAGTCCGTGGGGGACAGGGAATGGGGAGACCCAGTACTTC.

Remarks on this clone: The sample has other DNA sequences that encode this CDR3 too. The chain has TRBV6-5 and TRBJ2-1, with D possibly TRBD2 on 5 matching bases. V was pared by 0 bases and J by 2 bases, with 11 bases between. The CDR3 is 16 amino acids. The germline V gene has CDR1 MNHEY and CDR2 SVGAGI. The chain's CDR3 is CASSYSVGETYNEQFF. Written as DNA, the CDR3 is TGTGCCAGCAGTTACTCAGTCGGGGAGACCTACAATGAGCAGTTCTTC.

This sequence joins TRBV6-1 and TRBJ2-7; 7 bases agree with TRBD1. The ends lost 1 base at V and 3 bases at J; junction bases unmatched: 12. The CDR3 is 17 amino acids. Germline lookup yields CDR1 MNHNS and CDR2 SASEGT. Here the CDR3 DNA reads TGTGCCAGCAGTGAAGGGACCCAACAGGGGACCCTCTACGAGCAGTACTTC. Translated: CASSEGTQQGTLYEQYF.

The chain employs TRBV5-1 and TRBJ2-1; no definite D call. Germline CDR1 and CDR2: SGHRS and YFSETQ. This CDR3 is 12 amino acids long. V lost 3 bases and J lost 1, with 2 bases in between. CDR3 nucleotides: TGCGCCAGCAGCTGGTCCTACAATGAGCAGTTCTTC. This codes for CASSWSYNEQFF.

V is TRBV4-3 and J is TRBJ2-7, with D possibly matching TRBD2 (6 bases). V was shortened by 1 base and J by 1 base, with 11 bases between the two germline ends. This CDR3 is built from 15 residues. CDR1 and CDR2 (germline): LGHNA, YSLEER. CDR3 protein: CASSQAAGNSYEQYF. DNA of the CDR3: TGCGCCAGCAGCCAAGCAGCGGGTAATTCCTACGAGCAGTACTTC.

This chain uses TRBV5-4 with TRBJ2-5; D possibly corresponds to TRBD1 (5 bases). Trimming removed 4 bases at V and 2 bases at J, with 12 bases between. The CDR3 covers 14 residues. The germline gives CDR1 SGHNT, CDR2 YYREEE (reference sequence). CDR3 protein: CASSHRQIQETQYF. The CDR3 coding sequence is TGTGCCAGCAGCCACAGACAGATACAAGAGACCCAGTACTTC.

The chain links TRBV9 to TRBJ2-3; D gene uncertain. Looked up from germline, CDR1 is SGDLS and CDR2 is YYNGEE. The CDR3 is 14 amino acids. Trimming stripped 0 bases from V and 4 bases from J, with 9 bases between. The CDR3 sequence: CASSVDIGSDTQYF. The CDR3 region has the DNA TGTGCCAGCAGCGTAGATATAGGATCAGATACGCAGTATTTT.

For the CDR3, the DNA is TGTGCCAGCAGCTTAGGGACAGTCAATCAGCCCCAGCATTTT. This codes for CASSLGTVNQPQHF. This chain connects TRBV7-9 to TRBJ1-5, with a possible D match to TRBD1 (6 bases). The V end lost 1 base, the J end lost 3 bases, and 7 bases lay between the germline ends. The CDR3 is 14 residues long. Germline CDR1 SEHNR, CDR2 FQNEAQ (reference sequence).

The CDR3 DNA sequence: TGTGCCAGCAGCTTAGGGGGACAGAACACTGAAGCTTTCTTT. This codes for CASSLGGQNTEAFF. This chain joins TRBV7-8 and TRBJ1-1, with a possible D match to TRBD1 (6 bases). Germline-derived CDR1 and CDR2 are SGHVS and FQNEAQ. The V end lost 1 base, the J end lost 1 base, and 7 bases lay between the germline ends. The CDR3 runs 14 residues.

The chain joins TRBV27 to TRBJ2-2; D could derive from TRBD1 or TRBD2 (6 bases each). Germline loops: CDR1 MNHEY, CDR2 SMNVEV (reference sequence). The CDR3 consists of 16 residues. V shed 3 bases and J shed 4 bases, with 15 bases lying between them. The DNA for the CDR3 is TGTGCCAGCAGTTTGGTGGTACAGGGAGGCACCGGGGAGCTGTTTTTT. This encodes CASSLVVQGGTGELFF.

On this clone itself: Within the sample, other DNA sequences also encode this same CDR3. The chain links TRBV7-9 to TRBJ2-7; the D gene is possibly TRBD2 (6 bases). The CDR3 spans 13 residues. Trimming cost V 1 base and J 4 bases, with 8 bases left between them. Germline assignment: CDR1 SEHNR and CDR2 FQNEAQ (reference sequence). This CDR3 reads CASSLGLDYEQYF. The CDR3 region has the DNA TGTGCCAGCAGCTTAGGACTAGATTACGAGCAGTACTTC. Drawing the rest from reference TRBV7-9 and TRBJ2-7, the complete variable domain is DTGVSQNPRHKITKRGQNVTFRCDPISEHNRLYWYRQTLGQGPEFLTYFQNEAQLEKSRLLSDRFSAERPKGSFSTLEIQRTEQGDSAMYLCASSLGLDYEQYFGPGTRLTVT.

A word on this clone: One end of the junction does not line up with germline, which may come from a read error. The genes are TRBV2 and TRBJ2-4; D is unclear. Germline values: CDR1 SNHLY, CDR2 FYNNEI. The CDR3 contains 14 residues. CDR3 residues: CASSEGRAKNTQYF. The CDR3 bases are TGTGCCAGCAGTGAAGGCCGGGCCAAAAACACTCAGTACTTC.

The J gene is TRBJ1-6, the V gene TRBV5-1, with D hard to call. The CDR3 extends over 16 amino acids. The germline V gene encodes CDR1 SGHRS and CDR2 YFSETQ. The V end was cut by 2 bases, the J end by 10 bases, with 19 bases between. The CDR3 protein is CASSFDAVSSGSPLHF. Here the CDR3 DNA reads TGCGCCAGCAGCTTTGACGCAGTTTCCTCCGGATCACCCCTCCACTTT. The full variable domain, its missing parts supplied by reference TRBV5-1 and TRBJ1-6, is KAGVTQTPRYLIKTRGQQVTLSCSPISGHRSVSWYQQTPGQGLQFLFEYFSETQRNKGNFPGRFSGRQFSNSRSEMNVSTLELGDSALYLCASSFDAVSSGSPLHFGNGTRLTVT.

CDR3: CANNPGRGGELFF. The CDR3 bases are TGTGCCAATAACCCGGGACGGGGCGGGGAGCTGTTTTTT. The chain couples TRBV13 to TRBJ2-2; D is perhaps TRBD1 or TRBD2 (5 bases each). The germline V gene encodes CDR1 PRHDT and CDR2 FYEKMQ (reference sequence). Trimming stripped 10 bases from V and 7 bases from J, with 16 bases between. The CDR3 length is 13 residues.

The chain links TRBV5-6 to TRBJ2-2; no clear D. The V end lost 5 bases, the J end lost 0 bases, and 8 bases lay between the germline ends. This CDR3 is 14 amino acids long. Germline V CDR1 and CDR2: SGHDT, YYEEEE. DNA of the CDR3: TGTGCCAGCAGGTACCAGGCGAACACCGGGGAGCTGTTTTTT. Encoded protein: CASRYQANTGELFF.

The V and J genes are TRBV11-2 and TRBJ1-1, with unresolved D. Trimming stripped 5 bases from V and 3 bases from J, with 7 bases between. CDR3 length: 12 residues. Germline V gene data show CDR1 as SGHAT and CDR2 as FQNNGV. The DNA for the CDR3 is TGTGCCAGCAGCCCAGAGGACACTGAAGCTTTCTTT. Translating gives CASSPEDTEAFF. The whole variable domain, remainder taken from reference TRBV11-2 and TRBJ1-1, is EAGVAQSPRYKIIEKRQSVAFWCNPISGHATLYWYQQILGQGPKLLIQFQNNGVVDDSQLPKDRFSAERLKGVDSTLKIQPAKLEDSAVYLCASSPEDTEAFFGQGTRLTVV.

The rearrangement links TRBV5-5 to TRBJ1-5; no clear D gene. The CDR3 totals 13 residues. Germline V gene lookup returns CDR1 SGHKS and CDR2 YYEKEE (reference sequence). V was clipped by 0 bases and J by 4 bases, with 5 bases between them. CDR3 coding DNA: TGTGCCAGCAGCTTGGAACGAAATCAGCCCCAGCATTTT. Its translation: CASSLERNQPQHF. The variable domain in full, completed from reference TRBV5-5 and TRBJ1-5, reads DAGVTQSPTHLIKTRGQQVTLRCSPISGHKSVSWYQQVLGQGPQFIFQYYEKEERGRGNFPDRFSARQFPNYSSELNVNALLLGDSALYLCASSLERNQPQHFGDGTRLSIL.

The chain has TRBV27 and TRBJ1-5; 8 bases line up with TRBD1. The length of the CDR3 is 15 residues. Germline CDR1 reads MNHEY; CDR2 reads SMNVEV (reference sequence). V was clipped by 3 bases and J by 5 bases; unmatched bases: 6. CDR3 amino acids: CASSFVQGADQPQHF. The DNA for the CDR3 is TGTGCCAGCAGTTTTGTTCAGGGGGCAGATCAGCCCCAGCATTTT.

The chain couples TRBV5-1 to TRBJ2-1, with 11 nucleotides matching TRBD1. CDR3 length: 14 residues. V lost 3 bases and J lost 7; bases outside the gene matches: 3. Germline values: CDR1 SGHRS, CDR2 YFSETQ. CDR3 amino acids: CASSWTGGLNEQFF. DNA for the CDR3: TGCGCCAGCAGCTGGACAGGGGGCTTGAATGAGCAGTTCTTC. The variable domain in full, with the rest retrieved from reference TRBV5-1 and TRBJ2-1, is KAGVTQTPRYLIKTRGQQVTLSCSPISGHRSVSWYQQTPGQGLQFLFEYFSETQRNKGNFPGRFSGRQFSNSRSEMNVSTLELGDSALYLCASSWTGGLNEQFFGPGTRLTVL.

The V call is TRBV27, the J call TRBJ2-7; 10 bases line up with TRBD2. CDR1 and CDR2 from the germline V gene are MNHEY and SMNVEV (reference sequence). J lost 4 bases, V lost 4 bases, and 1 base had no gene match. The CDR3 runs 13 residues. The CDR3 nucleotides are TGTGCCAGCAGTTGGACTAGCGGATACGAGCAGTACTTC. Translating gives CASSWTSGYEQYF.

This chain links TRBV11-2 with TRBJ2-5; D remains unclear. This CDR3 has 18 residues. Per germline, CDR1 SGHAT and CDR2 FQNNGV. The V end was cut by 5 bases, the J end by 5 bases, with 27 bases between. The CDR3: CASSQTGPGQSEEETQYF. The DNA for the CDR3 is TGTGCCAGCAGCCAGACCGGCCCAGGCCAATCTGAGGAGGAGACCCAGTACTTC.

The chain employs TRBV19 and TRBJ2-1; 7 bases are a match to TRBD1. The CDR3 consists of 15 residues. V dropped 3 bases and J dropped 5; count of bases not matched to a gene: 7. CDR1 and CDR2 (germline): LNHDA, SQIVND (reference sequence). The chain's CDR3 is CASSMWTGQNNEQFF. The CDR3 nucleotides are TGTGCCAGTAGTATGTGGACAGGTCAGAACAATGAGCAGTTCTTC.

The chain carries TRBV29-1 and TRBJ1-1, with D perhaps matching TRBD1 (5 bases). CDR1 and CDR2 from the germline V gene are SQVTM and ANQGSEA. The CDR3 sequence is 14 residues long. V was trimmed by 5 bases and J by 3 bases, leaving 16 bases between them. The CDR3 DNA reads as TGCAGCGTTCGTGGCTCTGGGGGGGACACTGAAGCTTTCTTT. Protein sequence: CSVRGSGGDTEAFF.

The J gene is TRBJ2-6, the V gene TRBV14; the D is unclear. Germline V gives CDR1 SGHDN, CDR2 FVKESK. The CDR3 loop spans 16 amino acids. V was pared by 3 bases and J by 2 bases, with 11 bases between. CDR3 amino acids: CASSHRNTAGANVLTF. CDR3 DNA sequence: TGTGCCAGCAGCCACCGAAACACGGCTGGGGCCAACGTCCTGACTTTC.